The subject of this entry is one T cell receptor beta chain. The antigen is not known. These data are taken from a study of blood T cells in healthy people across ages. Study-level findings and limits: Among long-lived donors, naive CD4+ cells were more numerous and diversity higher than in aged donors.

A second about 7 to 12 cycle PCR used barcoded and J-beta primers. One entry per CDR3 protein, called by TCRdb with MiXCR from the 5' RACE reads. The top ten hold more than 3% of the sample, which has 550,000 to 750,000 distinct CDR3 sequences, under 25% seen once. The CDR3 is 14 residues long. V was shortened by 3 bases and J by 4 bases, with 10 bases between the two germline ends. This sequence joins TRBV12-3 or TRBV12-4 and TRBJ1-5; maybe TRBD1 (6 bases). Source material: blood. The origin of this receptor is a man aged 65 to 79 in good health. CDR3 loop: CASSFWTENQPQHF. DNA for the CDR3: TGTGCCAGCAGTTTTTGGACAGAGAATCAGCCCCAGCATTTT.